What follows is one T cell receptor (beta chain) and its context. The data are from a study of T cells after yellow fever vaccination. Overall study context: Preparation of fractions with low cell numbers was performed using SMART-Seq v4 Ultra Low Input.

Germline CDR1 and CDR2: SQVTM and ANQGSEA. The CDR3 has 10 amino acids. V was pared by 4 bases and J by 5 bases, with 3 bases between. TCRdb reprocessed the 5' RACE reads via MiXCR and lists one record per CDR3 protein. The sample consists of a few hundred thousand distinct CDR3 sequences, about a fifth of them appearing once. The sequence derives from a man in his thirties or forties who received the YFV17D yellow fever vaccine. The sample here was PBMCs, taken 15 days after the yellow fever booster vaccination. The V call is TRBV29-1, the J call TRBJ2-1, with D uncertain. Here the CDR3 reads CSVGNNEQFF. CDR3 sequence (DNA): TGCAGCGTTGGAAACAATGAGCAGTTCTTC.